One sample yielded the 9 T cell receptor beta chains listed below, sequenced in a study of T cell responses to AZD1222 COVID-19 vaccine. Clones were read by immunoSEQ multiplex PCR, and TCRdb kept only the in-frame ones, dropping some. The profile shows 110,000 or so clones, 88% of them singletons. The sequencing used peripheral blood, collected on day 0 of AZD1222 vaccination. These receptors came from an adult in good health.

The CDR3 region is CASSLGFRGLEETQYF. CDR3 sequence (DNA): TGCGCCAGCAGCTTGGGTTTCCGGGGGCTCGAAGAGACCCAGTACTTC. This sequence joins TRBV5-1 and TRBJ2-5; D tentatively reads TRBD1 or TRBD2 (6 bases each). Looked up from germline, CDR1 is SGHRS and CDR2 is YFSETQ. The CDR3 runs 16 residues. Trimming pared 0 bases from V and 3 bases from J, leaving 15 bases between. The whole variable domain, filled in from reference TRBV5-1 and TRBJ2-5, reads KAGVTQTPRYLIKTRGQQVTLSCSPISGHRSVSWYQQTPGQGLQFLFEYFSETQRNKGNFPGRFSGRQFSNSRSEMNVSTLELGDSALYLCASSLGFRGLEETQYFGPGTRLLVL.

The CDR3 here is CASGSTGISVNQPQHF. The CDR3 DNA is TGTGCCTCTGGATCCACAGGAATTAGTGTCAATCAGCCCCAGCATTTT. This sequence joins TRBV10-3 and TRBJ1-5; a weak D match, TRBD1 (5 bases). The V end was cut by 11 bases, the J end by 3 bases, with 23 bases between. CDR1 ENHRY and CDR2 SYGVKD come from the germline V gene. CDR3 length equals 16 residues.

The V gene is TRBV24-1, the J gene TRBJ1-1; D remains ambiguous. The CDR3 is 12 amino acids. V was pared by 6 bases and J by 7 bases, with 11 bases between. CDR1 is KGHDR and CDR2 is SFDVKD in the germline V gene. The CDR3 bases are TGTGCCACCAGTACGAGGAAGGGTGAAGCTTTCTTT. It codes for CATSTRKGEAFF.

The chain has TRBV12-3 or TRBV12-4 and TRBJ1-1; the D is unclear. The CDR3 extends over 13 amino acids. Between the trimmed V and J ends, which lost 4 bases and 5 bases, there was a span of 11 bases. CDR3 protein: CASSSRGRTEAFF. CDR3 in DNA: TGTGCCAGCAGTTCCCGGGGTCGGACTGAAGCTTTCTTT.

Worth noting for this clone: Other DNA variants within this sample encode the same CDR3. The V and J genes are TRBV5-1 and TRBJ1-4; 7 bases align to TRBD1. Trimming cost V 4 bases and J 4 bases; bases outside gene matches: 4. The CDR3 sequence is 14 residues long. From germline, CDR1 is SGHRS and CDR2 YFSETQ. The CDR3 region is CASSLGQYNEKLFF. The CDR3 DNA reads TGCGCCAGCAGCCTGGGACAGTATAATGAAAAACTGTTTTTT.

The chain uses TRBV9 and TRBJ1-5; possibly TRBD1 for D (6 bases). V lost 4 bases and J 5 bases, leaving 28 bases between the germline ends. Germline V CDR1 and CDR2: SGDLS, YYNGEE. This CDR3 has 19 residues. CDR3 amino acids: CASSTYGTSFSKAYQPQHF. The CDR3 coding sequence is TGTGCCAGCAGCACCTATGGGACATCGTTTTCCAAGGCCTATCAGCCCCAGCATTTT.

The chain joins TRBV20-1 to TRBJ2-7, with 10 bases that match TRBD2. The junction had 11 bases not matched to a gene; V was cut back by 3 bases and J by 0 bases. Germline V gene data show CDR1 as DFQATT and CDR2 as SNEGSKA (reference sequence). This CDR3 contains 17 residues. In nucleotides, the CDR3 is TGCAGTGCTAGTAACCTAGCGGGAGCCAAGAGCTCCTACGAGCAGTACGTC. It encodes CSASNLAGAKSSYEQYV.

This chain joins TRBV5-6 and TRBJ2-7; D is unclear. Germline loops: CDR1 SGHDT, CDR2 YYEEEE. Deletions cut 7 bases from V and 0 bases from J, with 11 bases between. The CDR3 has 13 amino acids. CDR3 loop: CASGRSSSYEQYF. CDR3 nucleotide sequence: TGTGCCAGCGGCCGGTCCAGCTCCTACGAGCAGTACTTC.

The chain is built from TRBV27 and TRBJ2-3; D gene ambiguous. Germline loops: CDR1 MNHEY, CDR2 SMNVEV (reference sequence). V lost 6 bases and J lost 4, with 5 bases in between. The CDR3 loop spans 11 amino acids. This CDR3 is CASSGADTQYF. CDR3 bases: TGTGCCAGCAGCGGAGCAGATACGCAGTATTTT.